This record concerns one TCR beta chain sequence. Its antigen is undetermined. Sequencing used immunoSEQ multiplex PCR; TCRdb keeps in-frame clones, though not all of them. The sample holds tens of thousands of clones, 75% to 95% seen once. The data were obtained in a study of a mutant IDH1 vaccine in newly diagnosed glioma. Across the study: The therapy given earlier, which was standard therapy, consisted of radiotherapy, temozolomide, or both, and most of the patients received both. The study's findings and limits: There seemed to be no relation between pseudoprogression and changes in top peripheral T cell clonotypes. Researchers report vaccine-induced immune responses in 93.3% of patients.

Germline V gene data show CDR1 as SGHNT and CDR2 as YYREEE (reference sequence). This CDR3 spans 13 amino acids. V was cut by 0 bases and J by 2 bases, with 5 bases left in between. The time point was: baseline, week 1 (first vaccination visit). Treatment defined: pre-vaccination baseline after standard-of-care therapy. J is TRBJ2-5 and V is TRBV5-4; D is unclear. Sequenced here: PBMCs, sampled from a glioma patient treated with radiotherapy, temozolomide or both. The source is a man aged 45-60 years with glioma. This chain's CDR3 is CASSLVQQETQYF. The CDR3 nucleotides are TGTGCCAGCAGCTTGGTACAGCAAGAGACCCAGTACTTC.